This TCR beta chain was found in a study of regulatory T cells in long-lasting Graves disease. As for the study in general: Graves' patients, newly diagnosed, had taken antithyroid drugs under 3 months.

This CDR3 is built from 14 residues. The V gene end was trimmed by 3 bases and the J gene end by 2 bases; junction bases not matched to a gene: 2. The germline CDR1 and CDR2 sequences are SEHNR and FQNEAQ (reference sequence). Time point described: newly diagnosed GD, antithyroid drugs for less than 3 months. From PBMCs, RNA was extracted and then used to make the TCR library. HTBI primers from iRepertoire and Arm-PCR of CDR3 regions yielded the TCR beta libraries. TCRdb analysed the multiplex PCR reads with MiXCR anew, one entry per CDR3 protein. The table records approximately 400,000 distinct CDR3 sequences, around 14% of them present only once. This same sample was also part of a study on T cells in Graves' hyperthyroidism and ophthalmopathy.

This sequence was found in a woman aged 30 to 39 with Graves disease. Sequenced here: peripheral blood mononuclear cells (PBMCs), sampled at new diagnosis, from a patient treated with antithyroid drugs. This rearrangement joins TRBV7-9 to TRBJ2-5; the match to TRBD1 covers 8 bases. The CDR3 DNA sequence: TGTGCCAGCAGCTTTAGGACAGGGCAAGAGACCCAGTACTTC. It yields the protein CASSFRTGQETQYF.